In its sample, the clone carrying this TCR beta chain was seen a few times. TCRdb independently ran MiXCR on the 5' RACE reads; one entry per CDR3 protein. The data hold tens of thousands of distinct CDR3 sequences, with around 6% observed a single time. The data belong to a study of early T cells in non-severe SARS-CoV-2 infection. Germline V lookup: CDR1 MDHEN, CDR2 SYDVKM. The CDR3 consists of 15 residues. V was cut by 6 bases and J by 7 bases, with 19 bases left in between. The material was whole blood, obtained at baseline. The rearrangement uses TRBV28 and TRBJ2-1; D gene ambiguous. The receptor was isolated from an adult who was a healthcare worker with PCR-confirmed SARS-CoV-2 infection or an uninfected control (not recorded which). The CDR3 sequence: CASRSETPGRNEQFF. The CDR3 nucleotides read TGTGCCAGCAGAAGCGAGACACCGGGTCGAAATGAGCAGTTCTTC.